A selection of T cell receptor beta chains follows, all from one sample in a study of PD-L1 blockade in urothelial cancer. The data were produced by immunoSEQ multiplex PCR, yet TCRdb's version contains in-frame clones alone and is incomplete. The sample shows 55,000 or so clones, approximately 87% of them seen only once. The material was PBMCs, obtained around atezolizumab (anti-PD-L1) treatment. Receptors originate from a man aged 40-49 years with urothelial cancer. CDR3s include the opening cysteine and the closing phenylalanine or tryptophan.

v_gene | CDR3aa
TRBV9 | CASSVRDRGNNEQFF
TRBV4-1 | CASSQEELGSSYEQYF
TRBV5-1 | CASSLARLARSTDTQYF
TRBV6-6 | CASSRDGELFF
TRBV13 | CASSLEQDEKLFF
TRBV19 | CASSGTALGTQYF
TRBV9 | CASSVATGAGELFF
TRBV15 | CATTKQNSNEKLFF
TRBV25-1 | CASSAAGSREQFF
TRBV27 | CASKDSWLGELFF
TRBV5-1 | CASSLGQGAGDYEQYF
TRBV19 | CASTIYEGANQPQHF
TRBV5-1 | CASSPNLAGRDTQYF
TRBV7-2 | CASSSTGGNEQFF
TRBV12-1 | CASSFARTARNYYGYTF
TRBV12-5 | CASGLVRRTGRRTEAFF
TRBV5-1 | CASSPLTSGRAAGELFF
TRBV28 | CASSLLEGTQHF
TRBV27 | CASSSPEETQYF
TRBV6-5 | CASTGQGIRNEQFF
TRBV6-4 | CASRGGNEQFF
TRBV14 | CASSANRGWNTEAFF
TRBV5-5 | CASSLGVSGRAQETQYF
TRBV14 | CASSPSGETQYF
TRBV6-1 | CASSEAGTRGEQYF
TRBV15 | CATSRDRSGRVYEQYF
TRBV2 | CASTLRRSDHNEQFF
TRBV7-2 | CASNGRDRYNEQFF
TRBV9 | CASSVDTGTSDTQYF
TRBV2 | CASGLASTATGELFF
TRBV7-2 | CASSQRTALSTEAFF
TRBV4-2 | CASSSSGSGTGELFF
TRBV7-8 | CASSLERGGVQETQYF
TRBV18 | CASSPFPRNTEAFF
TRBV6-5 | CASSPRNLNTEAFF
TRBV15 | CATSRSSHAGVGEKLFF
TRBV19 | CASSTKAGYEQYF
TRBV5-6 | CASGLGTGGTDTQYF
TRBV5-1 | CASSISGQHTGANVLTF
TRBV28 | CASSPTGPAFEQYF
TRBV28 | CASSSHGEGGYTF
TRBV2 | CASIDRGGTGELFF
TRBV7-2 | CASSLGDWGAEGYTF
TRBV7-2 | CASSLNSGYYEQYF
TRBV5-4 | CASSGGQGRYEQYF
TRBV4-1 | CASSQSRRALTGDTQYF
TRBV7-9 | CASSRGQGNTEAFF
TRBV10-3 | CAISERGRANEQYF
TRBV19 | CASTRSGSIGELFF
TRBV9 | CASQTGGGTGELFF
TRBV7-9 | CASSRDRLTNYGYTF
TRBV15 | CATSSLPLADSSYEQYF
TRBV20-1 | CSAGPDRGPFF